This T cell receptor (beta chain) emerged from a study of T cell repertoires and HLA-DP antigens. Across the study: Alloantigens: one with one groove difference and one with approximately ten differences versus self. DNA input averaged approximately 220 ng in sorted CD137+CD4+ and around 1,200 ng in pre-culture CD4+.

CD4+ T cells, purified by negative selection, averaged around 98% purity. CDR3 length: 12 residues. Germline CDR1 and CDR2: MNHEY and SVGAGI. Trimming removed 6 bases from V and 9 bases from J, with 12 bases in between. The PCR primers covered 54 TRBV and 13 TRBJ segments. The protocol was immunoSEQ multiplex PCR, while the TCRdb copy is restricted to in-frame clones and leaves out a portion. The repertoire holds about 73,000 clones, with around 77% as singletons. With regard to this clone: Antigen: not known.

This receptor was obtained from a man aged 60 to 75 in good health and CMV-seronegative. The sequenced sample consisted of CD4+ T cells from PBMCs. The chain has TRBV6-5 and TRBJ2-1, with D unclear. CDR3 sequence: CASSSDWSEQFF. In DNA form, the CDR3 reads TGTGCCAGCAGCTCCGACTGGTCTGAGCAGTTCTTC.